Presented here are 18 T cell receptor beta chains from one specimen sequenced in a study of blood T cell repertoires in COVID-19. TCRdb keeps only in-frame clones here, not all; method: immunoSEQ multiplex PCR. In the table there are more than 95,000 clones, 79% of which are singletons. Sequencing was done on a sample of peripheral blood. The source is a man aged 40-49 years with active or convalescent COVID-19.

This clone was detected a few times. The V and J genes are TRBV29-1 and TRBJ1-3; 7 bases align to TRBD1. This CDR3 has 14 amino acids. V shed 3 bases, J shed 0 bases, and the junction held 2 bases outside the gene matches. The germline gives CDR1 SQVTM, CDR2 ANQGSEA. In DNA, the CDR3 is TGCAGCGTTGATGGGACAGCCTCTGGAAACACCATATATTTT. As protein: CSVDGTASGNTIYF.

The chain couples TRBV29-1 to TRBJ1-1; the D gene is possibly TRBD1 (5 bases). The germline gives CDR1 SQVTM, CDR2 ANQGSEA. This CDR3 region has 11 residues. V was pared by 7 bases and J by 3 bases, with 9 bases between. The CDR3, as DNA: TGCAGCGCTGGGGGGTACACTGAAGCTTTCTTT. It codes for CSAGGYTEAFF.

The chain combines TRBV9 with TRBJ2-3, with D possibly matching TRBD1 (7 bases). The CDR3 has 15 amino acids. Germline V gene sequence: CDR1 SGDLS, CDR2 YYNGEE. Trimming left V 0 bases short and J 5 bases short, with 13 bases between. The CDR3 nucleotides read TGTGCCAGCAGCGTAGCGGCAGGGGGAGGAGATACGCAGTATTTT. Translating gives CASSVAAGGGDTQYF.

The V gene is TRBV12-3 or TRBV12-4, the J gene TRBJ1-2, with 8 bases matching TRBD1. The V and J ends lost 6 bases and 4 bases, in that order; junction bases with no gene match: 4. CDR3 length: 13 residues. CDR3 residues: CASSTGTGYGYTF. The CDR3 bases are TGTGCCAGCAGCACCGGGACAGGCTATGGCTACACCTTC.

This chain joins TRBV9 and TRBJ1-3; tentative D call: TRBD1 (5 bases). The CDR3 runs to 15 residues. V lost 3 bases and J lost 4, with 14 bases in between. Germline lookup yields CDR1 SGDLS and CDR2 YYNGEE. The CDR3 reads CASSDPEGPGNTIYF. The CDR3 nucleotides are TGTGCCAGCAGCGACCCGGAGGGGCCCGGAAACACCATATATTTT. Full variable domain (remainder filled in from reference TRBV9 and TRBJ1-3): DSGVTQTPKHLITATGQRVTLRCSPRSGDLSVYWYQQSLDQGLQFLIQYYNGEERAKGNILERFSAQQFPDLHSELNLSSLELGDSALYFCASSDPEGPGNTIYFGEGSWLTVV.

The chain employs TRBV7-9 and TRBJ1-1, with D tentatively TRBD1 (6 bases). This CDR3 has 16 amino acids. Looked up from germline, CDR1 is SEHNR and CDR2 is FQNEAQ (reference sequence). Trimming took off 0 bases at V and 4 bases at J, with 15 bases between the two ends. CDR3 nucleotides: TGTGCCAGCAGCTTAGCCCTTACCGGGACACGCACTGAAGCTTTCTTT. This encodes CASSLALTGTRTEAFF.

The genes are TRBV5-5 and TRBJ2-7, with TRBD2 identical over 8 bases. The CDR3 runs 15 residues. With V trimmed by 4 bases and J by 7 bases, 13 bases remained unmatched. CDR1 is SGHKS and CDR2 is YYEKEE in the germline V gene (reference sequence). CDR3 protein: CASSPSMAPGGEQYF. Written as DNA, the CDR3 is TGTGCCAGCAGCCCCTCAATGGCCCCGGGAGGGGAGCAGTACTTC. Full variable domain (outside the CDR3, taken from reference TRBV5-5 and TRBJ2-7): DAGVTQSPTHLIKTRGQQVTLRCSPISGHKSVSWYQQVLGQGPQFIFQYYEKEERGRGNFPDRFSARQFPNYSSELNVNALLLGDSALYLCASSPSMAPGGEQYFGPGTRLTVT.

The CDR3 DNA sequence: TGCGCCAGCAGCCCCCAGGAGAGGGGGGGAGGCGGCTATGGCTACACCTTC. This encodes CASSPQERGGGGYGYTF. This sequence joins TRBV4-1 and TRBJ1-2, with D possibly matching TRBD1 (6 bases). This CDR3 comprises 17 residues. Trimming removed 4 bases from V and 4 bases from J, with 22 bases in between. Per germline, CDR1 MGHRA and CDR2 YSYEKL.

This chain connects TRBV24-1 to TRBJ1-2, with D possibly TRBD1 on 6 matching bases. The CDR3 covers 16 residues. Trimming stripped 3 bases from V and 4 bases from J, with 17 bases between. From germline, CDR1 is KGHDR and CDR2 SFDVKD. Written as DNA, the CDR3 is TGTGCCACCAGTGATAGAAAGGAACAGGGTTCCTATGGCTACACCTTC. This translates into CATSDRKEQGSYGYTF.

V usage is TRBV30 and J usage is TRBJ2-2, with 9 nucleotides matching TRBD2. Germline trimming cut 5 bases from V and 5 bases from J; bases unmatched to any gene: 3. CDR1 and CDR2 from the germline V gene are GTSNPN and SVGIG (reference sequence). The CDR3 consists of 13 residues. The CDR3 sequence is CAWGAGGTGELFF. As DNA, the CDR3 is TGTGCCTGGGGCGCGGGGGGGACCGGGGAGCTGTTTTTT.

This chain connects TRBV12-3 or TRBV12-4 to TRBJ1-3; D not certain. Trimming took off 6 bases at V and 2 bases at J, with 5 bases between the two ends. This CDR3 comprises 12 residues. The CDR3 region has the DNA TGTGCCAGCAGCCGTACTGGAAACACCATATATTTT. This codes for CASSRTGNTIYF.

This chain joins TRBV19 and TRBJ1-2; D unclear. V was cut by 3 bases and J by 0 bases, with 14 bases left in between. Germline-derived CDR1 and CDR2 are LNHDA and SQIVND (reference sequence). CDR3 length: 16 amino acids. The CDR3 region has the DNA TGTGCCAGTAGTATCGTGGCAGGCGAATCTAACTATGGCTACACCTTC. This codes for CASSIVAGESNYGYTF.

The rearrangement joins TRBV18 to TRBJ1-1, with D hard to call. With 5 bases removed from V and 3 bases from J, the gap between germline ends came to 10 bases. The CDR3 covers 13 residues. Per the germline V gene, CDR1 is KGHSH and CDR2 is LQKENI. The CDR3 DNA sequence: TGTGCCAGCTCATCGGAGGCGGACACTGAAGCTTTCTTT. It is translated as CASSSEADTEAFF.

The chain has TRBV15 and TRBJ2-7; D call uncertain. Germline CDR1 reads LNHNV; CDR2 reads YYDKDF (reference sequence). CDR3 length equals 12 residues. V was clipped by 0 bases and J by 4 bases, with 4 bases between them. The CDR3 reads CATSRDRYEQYF. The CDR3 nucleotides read TGTGCCACCAGCAGAGATCGGTACGAGCAGTACTTC.

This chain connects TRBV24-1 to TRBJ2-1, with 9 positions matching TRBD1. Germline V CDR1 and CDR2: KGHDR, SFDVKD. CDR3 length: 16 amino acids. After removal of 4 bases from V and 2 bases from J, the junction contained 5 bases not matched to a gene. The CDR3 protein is CATSDKDRGAYNEQFF. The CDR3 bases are TGTGCCACCAGTGACAAGGACAGGGGCGCCTACAATGAGCAGTTCTTC.

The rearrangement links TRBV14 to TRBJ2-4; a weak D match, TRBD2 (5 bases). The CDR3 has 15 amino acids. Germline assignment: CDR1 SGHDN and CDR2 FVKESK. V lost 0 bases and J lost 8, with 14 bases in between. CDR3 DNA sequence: TGTGCCAGCAGCCAAGATACGGGGTTGCGAGACATTCAGTACTTC. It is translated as CASSQDTGLRDIQYF.

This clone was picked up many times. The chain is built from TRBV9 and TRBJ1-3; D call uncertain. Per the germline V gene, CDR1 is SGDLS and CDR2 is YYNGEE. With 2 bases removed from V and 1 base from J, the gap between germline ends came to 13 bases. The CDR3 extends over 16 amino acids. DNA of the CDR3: TGTGCCAGCAGCGTGGCACATATTCTGTCTGGAAACACCATATATTTT. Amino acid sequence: CASSVAHILSGNTIYF.

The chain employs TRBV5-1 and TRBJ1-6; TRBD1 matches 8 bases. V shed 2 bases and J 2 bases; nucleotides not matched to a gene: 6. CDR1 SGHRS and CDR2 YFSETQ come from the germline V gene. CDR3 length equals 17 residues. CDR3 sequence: CASSLIMGQAYNSPLHF. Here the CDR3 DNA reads TGCGCCAGCAGCTTAATTATGGGACAGGCCTATAATTCACCCCTCCACTTT.